These 16 T cell receptor beta chains share one sample of origin, sequenced in a study of blood T cells in healthy people across ages. A J-beta primer mix and a sample-barcoded 5' primer were used in a second PCR of roughly 7 to 12 cycles. TCRdb reprocessed the 5' RACE reads with MiXCR, giving one entry per CDR3 protein. This sample has about 1.8 million distinct CDR3 sequences, with around half found just once. The specimen was blood. The receptors here all came from a woman in her forties in good health.

This clonotype was detected only a few times. The DNA for the CDR3 is TGTGCCAGCAGTTACGGGCCACTAAATTCACCCCTCCACTTT. This encodes CASSYGPLNSPLHF. This rearrangement joins TRBV6-2 or TRBV6-3 to TRBJ1-6; unclear D gene. Germline V lookup: CDR1 MNHEY, CDR2 SVGEGT. The V end lost 2 bases, the J end lost 7 bases, and 9 bases lay between the germline ends. This CDR3 is 14 amino acids long.

This clonotype was seen more than once but under ten times. CDR3 sequence (DNA): TGTGCCAGCAGCTTGTTGCTCCGGGGGGCCATAGAGACCCAGTACTTC. Translated, it gives CASSLLLRGAIETQYF. This chain links TRBV5-6 with TRBJ2-5, with D possibly matching TRBD2 (7 bases). The CDR3 covers 16 residues. Per the germline V gene, CDR1 is SGHDT and CDR2 is YYEEEE. Trimming pared 1 base from V and 4 bases from J, leaving 17 bases between.

In its sample, this clonotype was seen a few times. The CDR3 DNA reads as TGTGCCAGCAGAAGACAGAGCTCGGGTTCACCCCTCCACTTT. This codes for CASRRQSSGSPLHF. The rearrangement uses TRBV27 and TRBJ1-6, with D perhaps matching TRBD1 (5 bases). The CDR3 covers 14 residues. Trimming took 6 bases from V and 9 from J, leaving 15 bases between them. Germline V lookup: CDR1 MNHEY, CDR2 SMNVEV (reference sequence).

This chain uses TRBV20-1 with TRBJ2-5; 9 bases line up with TRBD1. V gave up 3 bases and J gave up 2 bases; unmatched junction bases: 7. Germline V CDR1 and CDR2: DFQATT, SNEGSKA (reference sequence). CDR3 length: 15 amino acids. The CDR3 sequence is CSASQQGAIQETQYF. The CDR3 coding sequence is TGCAGTGCTAGCCAACAGGGGGCGATTCAAGAGACCCAGTACTTC.

The CDR3, as DNA: TGTGCCAGCAGCACACGTAGCACCGCCGGGTTAGCGGGGGGGTCCTACGAGCAGTACTTC. Encoded protein: CASSTRSTAGLAGGSYEQYF. This chain joins TRBV7-2 and TRBJ2-7; TRBD2 matches at 11 bases. Trimming took 5 bases from V and 1 from J; bases not matched to a gene: 19. The CDR3 runs 20 residues. CDR1 is SGHTA, CDR2 FQGNSA, per germline.

This clonotype was seen once. The rearrangement joins TRBV29-1 to TRBJ1-3; D not resolved. The germline CDR1 and CDR2 sequences are SQVTM and ANQGSEA. The CDR3 has 14 residues. Trimming stripped 7 bases from V and 0 bases from J, with 13 bases between. The CDR3 nucleotides read TGCAGCGCACGGACGGCAATCTCTGGAAACACCATATATTTT. This sequence encodes CSARTAISGNTIYF.

The genes are TRBV20-1 and TRBJ2-3; 12 bases align to TRBD1. From germline, CDR1 is DFQATT and CDR2 SNEGSKA (reference sequence). Trimming at V came to 8 bases and at J to 4 bases, leaving 10 bases not matched to a gene. The CDR3 covers 15 residues. The CDR3 DNA is TGCAGTTCACTCCCCGGGACAGGGGGCCCAGATACGCAGTATTTT. This translates into CSSLPGTGGPDTQYF.

This clonotype was detected a few times. The chain has TRBV29-1 and TRBJ1-2; D uncertain. The CDR3 spans 11 residues. The germline V gene has CDR1 SQVTM and CDR2 ANQGSEA. V was clipped by 3 bases and J by 5 bases, with 7 bases between them. The CDR3 bases are TGCAGCGTTGAGGAGGATTATGGCTACACCTTC. It encodes CSVEEDYGYTF.

The chain links TRBV27 to TRBJ1-5, with 8 bases identical to TRBD1. V was pared by 5 bases and J by 5 bases, with 5 bases of the junction left unmatched. The length of the CDR3 is 14 residues. Germline V lookup: CDR1 MNHEY, CDR2 SMNVEV (reference sequence). This chain's CDR3 is CASSLQGAHQPQHF. The DNA for the CDR3 is TGTGCCAGCAGTCTTCAGGGGGCCCATCAGCCCCAGCATTTT.

This chain joins TRBV24-1 and TRBJ2-1, with 10 bases identical to TRBD1. J was trimmed by 5 bases and V by 4 bases; bases with no gene match: 4. Germline V gene sequence: CDR1 KGHDR, CDR2 SFDVKD. CDR3 length: 15 amino acids. CDR3 amino acids: CATSDAGTGDNEQFF. CDR3 coding DNA: TGTGCCACCAGTGACGCTGGGACAGGGGACAATGAGCAGTTCTTC.

The V and J genes are TRBV7-9 and TRBJ2-1, with 16 positions matching TRBD2. The CDR3 runs 20 residues. Per germline, CDR1 SEHNR and CDR2 FQNEAQ (reference sequence). V was pared by 6 bases and J by 0 bases, with 11 bases of the junction left unmatched. The CDR3 spells CASSFTGTSGGASSYNEQFF. CDR3 nucleotide sequence: TGTGCCAGCAGTTTTACCGGGACTAGCGGGGGGGCTAGCTCCTACAATGAGCAGTTCTTC.

This chain links TRBV4-2 with TRBJ2-7, with no clear D. The DNA end favors TRBJ2-4, so the J call may be wrong. This CDR3 has 20 residues. In germline, CDR1 is LGHNA, CDR2 YNFKEQ. The CDR3 coding sequence is TGTGCCAGCAGCCAAGATTTTCACCGCGAAGCCGACCCGTATGAAAACATTCAGTACTTC. This sequence encodes CASSQDFHREADPYENIQYF.

V and J are TRBV7-9 and TRBJ2-5; 7 bases align to TRBD1. From germline, CDR1 is SEHNR and CDR2 FQNEAQ (reference sequence). The J segment lost 11 bases and the V segment lost 5 bases, leaving 17 bases of the junction unmatched. The CDR3 length is 15 residues. In DNA form, the CDR3 reads TGTGCCAGCAGCCCAGTGGGACAGAACCTAAATGAGCAGTACTTC. It encodes CASSPVGQNLNEQYF.

This clonotype was seen only a few times. The chain joins TRBV5-1 to TRBJ2-1, with 8 bases that match TRBD2. V shed 3 bases, J shed 6 bases, and the junction held 8 bases outside the gene matches. From germline, CDR1 is SGHRS and CDR2 YFSETQ. The CDR3 loop spans 15 amino acids. The DNA for the CDR3 is TGCGCCAGCAGCTGGAGACGGGGGGGGATCAATGAGCAGTTCTTC. Its protein product is CASSWRRGGINEQFF.

This rearrangement joins TRBV28 to TRBJ2-4, with TRBD1 matching over 7 bases. Germline CDR1 MDHEN, CDR2 SYDVKM. V trimming: 1 base; J trimming: 6 bases; junction bases outside the gene matches: 6. CDR3 length: 15 residues. The CDR3 loop is CASSLSDRVTNIQYF. The CDR3 nucleotides are TGTGCCAGCAGTTTATCCGACAGGGTTACAAACATTCAGTACTTC. Looking up the rest from reference TRBV28 and TRBJ2-4 gives the full variable domain: DVKVTQSSRYLVKRTGEKVFLECVQDMDHENMFWYRQDPGLGLRLIYFSYDVKMKEKGDIPEGYSVSREKKERFSLILESASTNQTSMYLCASSLSDRVTNIQYFGAGTRLSVL.

The chain's CDR3 is CASITQREGRTGELFF. Written as DNA, the CDR3 is TGTGCCAGCATTACCCAAAGGGAAGGGAGGACCGGGGAGCTGTTTTTT. This chain joins TRBV2 and TRBJ2-2, with D maybe TRBD2 (6 bases). V shed 7 bases and J shed 5 bases, with 20 bases lying between them. This CDR3 is built from 16 residues. CDR1 is SNHLY and CDR2 is FYNNEI in the germline V gene.